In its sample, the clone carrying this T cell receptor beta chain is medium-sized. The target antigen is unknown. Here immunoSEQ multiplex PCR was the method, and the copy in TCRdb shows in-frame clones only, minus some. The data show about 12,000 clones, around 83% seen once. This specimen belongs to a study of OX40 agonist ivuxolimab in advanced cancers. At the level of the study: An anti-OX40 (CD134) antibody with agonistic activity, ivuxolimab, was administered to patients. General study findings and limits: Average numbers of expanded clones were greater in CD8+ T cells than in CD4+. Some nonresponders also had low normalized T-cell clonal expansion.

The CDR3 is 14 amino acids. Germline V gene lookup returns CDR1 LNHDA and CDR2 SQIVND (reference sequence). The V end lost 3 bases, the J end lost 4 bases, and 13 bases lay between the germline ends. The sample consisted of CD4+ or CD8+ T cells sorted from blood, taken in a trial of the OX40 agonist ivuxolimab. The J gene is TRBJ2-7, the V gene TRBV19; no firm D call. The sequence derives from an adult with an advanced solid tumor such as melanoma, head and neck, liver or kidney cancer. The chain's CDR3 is CASSIGHFGYEQYF. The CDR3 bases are TGTGCCAGTAGTATTGGGCACTTCGGTTACGAGCAGTACTTC.